Presented here are 22 T cell receptor beta chains from one specimen sequenced in a study of blood T cell repertoires in COVID-19. Libraries were prepared by immunoSEQ multiplex PCR; TCRdb keeps only in-frame clonotypes and omits some of them. The sample records over 400,000 clones, around 85% being singletons. The sequencing input was peripheral blood. The receptors here all came from a human donor in a cohort sampled during active COVID-19.

This chain joins TRBV29-1 and TRBJ2-4; 7 bases are a match to TRBD2. This CDR3 has 14 amino acids. Germline lookup yields CDR1 SQVTM and CDR2 ANQGSEA. Losses at the gene ends were 3 bases for V and 5 bases for J; bases not matched to a gene: 7. CDR3 DNA sequence: TGCAGCGTTGAGGAGCGGGGAGGCGAAAACATTCAGTACTTC. Translation gives CSVEERGGENIQYF.

The genes are TRBV6-1 and TRBJ1-3; D is ambiguous. The germline CDR1 and CDR2 sequences are MNHNS and SASEGT. CDR3 size: 13 residues. Trimming stripped 3 bases from V and 7 bases from J, with 10 bases between. The CDR3 coding sequence is TGTGCCAGCAGTGAGGCCGGGTTTAACACCATATATTTT. Translation: CASSEAGFNTIYF.

V usage is TRBV28 and J usage is TRBJ1-2, with no clear D. The CDR3 runs to 14 residues. Trimming left V 6 bases short and J 0 bases short, with 11 bases between. Germline V gene lookup returns CDR1 MDHEN and CDR2 SYDVKM. The CDR3 region is CASRPVMANYGYTF. The DNA of the CDR3 is TGTGCCAGCAGGCCGGTTATGGCTAACTATGGCTACACCTTC.

The rearrangement uses TRBV4-2 and TRBJ1-2; 7 nucleotides match TRBD1. Germline-derived CDR1 and CDR2 are LGHNA and YNFKEQ. The trim removed 4 bases at V and 4 bases at J, leaving 9 bases unmatched. This CDR3 is built from 15 residues. The CDR3 reads CASSLPGQAPYGYTF. In DNA, the CDR3 is TGTGCCAGCAGCCTCCCAGGACAGGCTCCCTATGGCTACACCTTC.

The rearrangement links TRBV14 to TRBJ1-2, with 10 bases lining up with TRBD1. V trimming: 4 bases; J trimming: 0 bases; junction bases outside the gene matches: 5. Germline CDR1 and CDR2: SGHDN and FVKESK. The CDR3 is 16 residues long. CDR3 loop: CASSRTGGYTNYGYTF. For the CDR3, the DNA is TGTGCCAGCAGCCGGACAGGGGGGTATACTAACTATGGCTACACCTTC.

This rearrangement joins TRBV5-8 to TRBJ2-7; D perhaps matches TRBD2 (6 bases). CDR3 length equals 16 residues. Germline V gene sequence: CDR1 SGHTS, CDR2 YDEGEE. Trimming removed 4 bases from V and 1 base from J, with 18 bases in between. Here the CDR3 reads CASSPRVLAASYEQYF. CDR3 nucleotides: TGTGCCAGCAGCCCGCGCGTTTTAGCGGCTTCCTACGAGCAGTACTTC.

V gene TRBV28 combines with J gene TRBJ2-3; D is perhaps TRBD1 (5 bases). The CDR3 length is 14 residues. V was trimmed by 9 bases and J by 6 bases, leaving 19 bases between them. The V gene's germline CDR1 is MDHEN and CDR2 SYDVKM. CDR3 nucleotide sequence: TGTGCCAGTCTTAAGTCCCAGGGTGGGGATACGCAGTATTTT. This translates into CASLKSQGGDTQYF.

This clone has just a few counts. This chain joins TRBV30 and TRBJ2-5, with a possible D match to TRBD2 (5 bases). CDR3 length equals 13 residues. Germline V gene data show CDR1 as GTSNPN and CDR2 as SVGIG (reference sequence). The V end was cut by 3 bases, the J end by 4 bases, with 12 bases between. CDR3 sequence (DNA): TGTGCCTGGAGACGGGATAGCCCAGAGACCCAGTACTTC. It codes for CAWRRDSPETQYF.

The chain joins TRBV10-3 to TRBJ2-1; 11 nucleotides agree with TRBD2. V was clipped by 6 bases and J by 9 bases; unmatched bases: 13. This CDR3 region has 16 residues. Germline V gene data show CDR1 as ENHRY and CDR2 as SYGVKD. The CDR3 bases are TGTGCCATCAGGCCTGAAGGTAGCGGGAGGGTAACTGAGCAGTTCTTC. As protein: CAIRPEGSGRVTEQFF.

The chain uses TRBV11-3 and TRBJ2-1; TRBD2 matches 9 bases. The CDR3 sequence is 16 residues long. V shed 0 bases, J shed 9 bases, and the junction held 9 bases outside the gene matches. Germline V gives CDR1 SGHNT, CDR2 YENEEA. DNA for the CDR3: TGTGCCAGCAGCTTAGAGGGCGGGAGGGCCCTCCCTGAGCAGTTCTTC. This codes for CASSLEGGRALPEQFF.

The genes are TRBV7-9 and TRBJ2-1; maybe TRBD2 (6 bases). V gave up 5 bases and J gave up 1 base, with 15 bases separating them. The CDR3 is 16 amino acids. Per the germline V gene, CDR1 is SEHNR and CDR2 is FQNEAQ (reference sequence). CDR3 nucleotide sequence: TGTGCCAGCAGCCCGTCGGGGGTCCTTTCCTACAATGAGCAGTTCTTC. Translating it yields CASSPSGVLSYNEQFF. Together with reference TRBV7-9 and TRBJ2-1, the CDR3 gives the full variable domain: DTGVSQNPRHKITKRGQNVTFRCDPISEHNRLYWYRQTLGQGPEFLTYFQNEAQLEKSRLLSDRFSAERPKGSFSTLEIQRTEQGDSAMYLCASSPSGVLSYNEQFFGPGTRLTVL.

In this sample, this clone turned up once. The chain uses TRBV19 and TRBJ2-1, with 10 bases aligning to TRBD1. Germline loops: CDR1 LNHDA, CDR2 SQIVND (reference sequence). The CDR3 loop spans 15 amino acids. The V gene end was trimmed by 5 bases and the J gene end by 2 bases; junction bases not matched to a gene: 3. This CDR3 reads CASSVDRGTYNEQFF. The CDR3 DNA sequence: TGTGCCAGTAGTGTGGACAGGGGGACCTACAATGAGCAGTTCTTC. Full variable domain (outside the CDR3, taken from reference TRBV19 and TRBJ2-1): DGGITQSPKYLFRKEGQNVTLSCEQNLNHDAMYWYRQDPGQGLRLIYYSQIVNDFQKGDIAEGYSVSREKKESFPLTVTSAQKNPTAFYLCASSVDRGTYNEQFFGPGTRLTVL.

The chain links TRBV5-5 to TRBJ1-5; D gene ambiguous. This CDR3 region has 16 residues. The ends were cut back, 0 bases at V and 1 base at J, with 11 bases in the middle. Germline assignment: CDR1 SGHKS and CDR2 YYEKEE (reference sequence). The CDR3 reads CASSLVQTQSNQPQHF. The DNA for the CDR3 is TGTGCCAGCAGCTTGGTACAGACCCAAAGCAATCAGCCCCAGCATTTT.

A single count supports this clone. The chain couples TRBV6-5 to TRBJ1-6, with 9 bases lining up with TRBD1. Germline V gives CDR1 MNHEY, CDR2 SVGAGI. With 0 bases clipped from V and 6 bases from J, the junction kept 0 bases outside the gene matches. The CDR3 spans 15 residues. The CDR3 nucleotides read TGTGCCAGCAGTTACTCGGGACAGGGTAATTCACCCCTCCACTTT. It encodes CASSYSGQGNSPLHF.

This clone was seen only a few times. The J gene is TRBJ1-5, the V gene TRBV27; 8 bases align to TRBD1. Germline V lookup: CDR1 MNHEY, CDR2 SMNVEV (reference sequence). J lost 6 bases, V lost 6 bases, and 10 bases had no gene match. This CDR3 has 15 amino acids. The CDR3 here is CASRVVGQGGQPQHF. In DNA, the CDR3 is TGTGCCAGCAGGGTTGTCGGACAGGGTGGTCAGCCCCAGCATTTT.

A remark on this clone: The sample holds other DNA sequences that translate to the same CDR3. This chain uses TRBV4-3 with TRBJ1-1, with D hard to call. This CDR3 contains 13 residues. V dropped 1 base and J dropped 1 base, with 4 bases sitting between them. The germline V gene encodes CDR1 LGHNA and CDR2 YSLEER. The CDR3 region is CASSQVRNTEAFF. CDR3 sequence (DNA): TGCGCCAGCAGCCAAGTCCGGAACACTGAAGCTTTCTTT.

Points on this clone: An end of the junction does not agree with germline; a read error may underlie this. The chain recombines TRBV6-1 with TRBJ1-1; 11 nucleotides match TRBD1. The germline V gene encodes CDR1 MNHNS and CDR2 SASEGT. The CDR3 consists of 14 residues. In DNA, the CDR3 is TGTGCCAGCAGGGAAGGACAGGGGGCTACTGAAGCTTTCTTT. Its protein product is CASREGQGATEAFF.

The rearrangement links TRBV25-1 to TRBJ2-5; D might be TRBD2 (5 bases). The CDR3 loop spans 14 amino acids. The V end lost 4 bases, the J end lost 5 bases, and 14 bases lay between the germline ends. Germline V gene lookup returns CDR1 MGHDK and CDR2 SYGVNS. CDR3 amino acids: CASSARGAGETQYF. CDR3 nucleotide sequence: TGTGCCAGCAGTGCCCGGGGAGCTGGTGAGACCCAGTACTTC. The entire variable domain, with the rest obtained from reference TRBV25-1 and TRBJ2-5, is as follows: EADIYQTPRYLVIGTGKKITLECSQTMGHDKMYWYQQDPGMELHLIHYSYGVNSTEKGDLSSESTVSRIRTEHFPLTLESARPSHTSQYLCASSARGAGETQYFGPGTRLLVL.

This clone is a singleton in its sample. The chain employs TRBV5-1 and TRBJ2-7; the D gene is possibly TRBD2 (6 bases). Germline V gene sequence: CDR1 SGHRS, CDR2 YFSETQ. The CDR3 covers 13 residues. Between the trimmed V and J ends, which lost 3 bases and 3 bases, there was a span of 10 bases. For the CDR3, the DNA is TGCGCCAGCAGCTGGGACTCAGACTACGAGCAGTACTTC. It yields the protein CASSWDSDYEQYF.

This clone has just one count. V is TRBV20-1 and J is TRBJ2-7, with no clear D. The CDR3 loop spans 12 amino acids. V gave up 3 bases and J gave up 8 bases, with 14 bases separating them. CDR1 and CDR2 (germline): DFQATT, SNEGSKA (reference sequence). The CDR3 DNA reads as TGCAGTGCTAGTCCGCAGGAAACTCAGCAGTACTTC. It codes for CSASPQETQQYF.

Points on this clone: One junction end disagrees with the germline gene, perhaps due to a read error. V usage is TRBV15 and J usage is TRBJ1-5, with D possibly being TRBD1 (6 bases). The germline V gene encodes CDR1 LNHNV and CDR2 YYDKDF (reference sequence). This CDR3 is built from 15 residues. CDR3 protein: CATRSGGEGNQPQHF. CDR3 nucleotide sequence: TGTGCCACCCGCAGTGGGGGCGAAGGCAATCAGCCCCAGCATTTT.

This clone was detected only once. The gene calls are TRBV27 and TRBJ1-5, with 8 bases fitting TRBD1. The CDR3 length is 18 residues. In germline, CDR1 is MNHEY, CDR2 SMNVEV (reference sequence). Unmatched junction bases numbered 16, after V lost 5 bases and J lost 4 bases. In DNA, the CDR3 is TGTGCCAGCAGTCCCCGGGACAGGCGTTGGGGGACTAATCAGCCCCAGCATTTT. It is translated as CASSPRDRRWGTNQPQHF.